This TCR beta chain was captured in a study of CD8 T cell repertoires and HIV-1 epitope variants. At the level of the study: T cells were stimulated with Twenty-five Gag and Nef peptides separately.

Survey-depth immunoSEQ sequencing covered TCR beta CDR3 regions. Assay: immunoSEQ multiplex PCR; the TCRdb copy retains only in-frame clones and omits some. The sample contains fewer than 6,000 clones, around 67% of which appear only once. As concerns this clone: Its antigen is unidentified.

With 7 bases removed from V and 7 bases from J, the gap between germline ends came to 15 bases. There are 13 residues in the CDR3. CDR1 is SGDLS and CDR2 is YYNGEE in the germline V gene. This clonotype was obtained from a male donor with HIV. The sequencing input was cultured CD8+ T cells derived from PBMCs. V and J are TRBV9 and TRBJ2-1, with D possibly matching TRBD2 (5 bases). CDR3 nucleotide sequence: TGTGCCAGCTCAGGTCTGAGGAGGAATGAGCAGTTCTTC. Its translation is CASSGLRRNEQFF.